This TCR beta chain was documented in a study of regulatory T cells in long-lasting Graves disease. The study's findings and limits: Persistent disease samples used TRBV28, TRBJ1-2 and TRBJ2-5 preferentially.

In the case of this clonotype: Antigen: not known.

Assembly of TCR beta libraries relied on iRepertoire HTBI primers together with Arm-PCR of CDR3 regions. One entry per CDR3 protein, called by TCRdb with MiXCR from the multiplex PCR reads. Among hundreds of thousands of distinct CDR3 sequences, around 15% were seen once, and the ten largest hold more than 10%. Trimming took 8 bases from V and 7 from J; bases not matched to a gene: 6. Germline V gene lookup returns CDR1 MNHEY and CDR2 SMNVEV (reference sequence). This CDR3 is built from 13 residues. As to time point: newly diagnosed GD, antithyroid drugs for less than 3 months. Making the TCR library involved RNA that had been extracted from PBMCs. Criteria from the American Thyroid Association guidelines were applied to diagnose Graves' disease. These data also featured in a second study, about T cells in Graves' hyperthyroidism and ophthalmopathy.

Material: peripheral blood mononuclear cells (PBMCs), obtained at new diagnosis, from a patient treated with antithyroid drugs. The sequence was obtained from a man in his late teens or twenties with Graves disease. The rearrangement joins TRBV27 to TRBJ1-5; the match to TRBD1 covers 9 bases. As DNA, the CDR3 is TGTGCCAGCGCCACAGGGGGCCGACAGCCCCAGCATTTT. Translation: CASATGGRQPQHF.